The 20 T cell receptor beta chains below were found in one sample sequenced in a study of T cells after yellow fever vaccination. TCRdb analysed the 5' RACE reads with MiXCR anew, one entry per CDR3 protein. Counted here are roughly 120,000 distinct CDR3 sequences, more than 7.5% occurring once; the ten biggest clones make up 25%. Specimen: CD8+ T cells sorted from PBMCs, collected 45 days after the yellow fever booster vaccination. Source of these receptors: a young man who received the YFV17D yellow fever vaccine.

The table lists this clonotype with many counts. The CDR3 DNA is TGTGCCAGCAGCCTAGTAGCGGGACGGGAGACCCAGTACTTC. Translation gives CASSLVAGRETQYF. The chain has TRBV7-2 and TRBJ2-5; 8 nucleotides line up with TRBD2. With V trimmed by 5 bases and J by 5 bases, 7 bases remained unmatched. Per the germline V gene, CDR1 is SGHTA and CDR2 is FQGNSA. The CDR3 spans 14 residues. Looking up the rest from reference TRBV7-2 and TRBJ2-5 gives the full variable domain: GAGVSQSPSNKVTEKGKDVELRCDPISGHTALYWYRQSLGQGLEFLIYFQGNSAPDKSGLPSDRFSAERTGGSVSTLTIQRTQQEDSAVYLCASSLVAGRETQYFGPGTRLLVL.

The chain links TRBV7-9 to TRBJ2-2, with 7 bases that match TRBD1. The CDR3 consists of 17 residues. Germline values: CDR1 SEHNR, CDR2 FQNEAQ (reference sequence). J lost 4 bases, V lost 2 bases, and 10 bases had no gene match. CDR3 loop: CASSLSRDSRSTGELFF. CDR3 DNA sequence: TGTGCCAGCAGCTTATCCCGGGACAGTCGTTCCACCGGGGAGCTGTTTTTT.

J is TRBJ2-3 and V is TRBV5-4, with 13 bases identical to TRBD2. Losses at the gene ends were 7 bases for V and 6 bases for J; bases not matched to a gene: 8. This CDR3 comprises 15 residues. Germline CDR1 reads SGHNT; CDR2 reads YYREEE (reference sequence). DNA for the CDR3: TGTGCCAGCGGAATAGGGACTAGCGGGACTGATACGCAGTATTTT. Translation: CASGIGTSGTDTQYF.

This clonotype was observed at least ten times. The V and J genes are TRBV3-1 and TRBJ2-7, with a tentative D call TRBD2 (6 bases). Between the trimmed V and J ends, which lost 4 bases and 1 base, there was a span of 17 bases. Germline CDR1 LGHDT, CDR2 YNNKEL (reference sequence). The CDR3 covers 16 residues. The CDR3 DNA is TGTGCCAGCAGCCCAAGAACGGGAGCGGTGTCCTACGAGCAGTACTTC. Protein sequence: CASSPRTGAVSYEQYF.

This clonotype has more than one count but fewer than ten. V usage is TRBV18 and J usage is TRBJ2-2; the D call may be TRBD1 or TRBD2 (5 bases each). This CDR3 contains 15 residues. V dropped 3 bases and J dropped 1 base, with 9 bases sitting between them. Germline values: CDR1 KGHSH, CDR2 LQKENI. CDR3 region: CASSPGTMNTGELFF. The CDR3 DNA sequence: TGTGCCAGCTCACCGGGGACGATGAACACCGGGGAGCTGTTTTTT.

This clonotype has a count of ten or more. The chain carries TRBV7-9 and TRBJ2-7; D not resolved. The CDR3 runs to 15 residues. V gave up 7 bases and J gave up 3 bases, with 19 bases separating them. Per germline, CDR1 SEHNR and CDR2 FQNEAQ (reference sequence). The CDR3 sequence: CASISSDGPLYEQYF. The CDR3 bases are TGTGCCAGCATCTCATCAGACGGACCGCTCTACGAGCAGTACTTC.

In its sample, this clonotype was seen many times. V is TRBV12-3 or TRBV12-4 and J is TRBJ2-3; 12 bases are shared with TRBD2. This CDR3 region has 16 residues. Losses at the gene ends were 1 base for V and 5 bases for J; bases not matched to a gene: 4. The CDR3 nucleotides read TGTGCCAGCAGTTTAGGACTAGCGGGAGTTGGAGATACGCAGTATTTT. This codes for CASSLGLAGVGDTQYF.

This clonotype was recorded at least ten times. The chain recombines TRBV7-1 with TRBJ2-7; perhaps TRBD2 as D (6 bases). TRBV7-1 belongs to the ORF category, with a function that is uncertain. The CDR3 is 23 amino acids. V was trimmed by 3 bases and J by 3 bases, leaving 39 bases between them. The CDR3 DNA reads TGTGCCAGCAGCTCCTATGGAGGGGATTTAGTGGCGGGGAGGCTGGGGGAAATCTACGAGCAGTACTTC. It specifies CASSSYGGDLVAGRLGEIYEQYF.

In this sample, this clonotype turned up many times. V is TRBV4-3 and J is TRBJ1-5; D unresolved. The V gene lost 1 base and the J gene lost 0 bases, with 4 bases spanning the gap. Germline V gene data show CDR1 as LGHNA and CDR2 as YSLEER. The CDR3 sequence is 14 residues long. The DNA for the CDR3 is TGCGCCAGCAGCCAAGGGTATAGCAATCAGCCCCAGCATTTT. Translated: CASSQGYSNQPQHF.

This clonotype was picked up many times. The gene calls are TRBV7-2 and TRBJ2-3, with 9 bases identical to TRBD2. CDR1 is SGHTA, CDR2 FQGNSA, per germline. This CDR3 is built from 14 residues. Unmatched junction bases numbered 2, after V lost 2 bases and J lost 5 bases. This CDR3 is CASSLLLAGDTQYF. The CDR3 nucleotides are TGTGCCAGCAGCTTATTACTAGCGGGAGATACGCAGTATTTT.

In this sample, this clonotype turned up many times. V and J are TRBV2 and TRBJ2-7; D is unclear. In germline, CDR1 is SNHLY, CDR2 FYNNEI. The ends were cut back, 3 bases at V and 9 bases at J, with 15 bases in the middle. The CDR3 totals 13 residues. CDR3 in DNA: TGTGCCAGCAGTGACTTCCCAGGTGCCGGGCAGTACTTC. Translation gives CASSDFPGAGQYF.

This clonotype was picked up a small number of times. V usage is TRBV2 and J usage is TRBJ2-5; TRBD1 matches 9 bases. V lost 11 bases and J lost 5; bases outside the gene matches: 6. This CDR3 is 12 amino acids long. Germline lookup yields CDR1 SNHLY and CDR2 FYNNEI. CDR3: CACRDRVETQYF. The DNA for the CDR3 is TGTGCCTGCCGGGACAGGGTGGAGACCCAGTACTTC. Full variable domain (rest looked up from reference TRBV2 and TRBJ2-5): EPEVTQTPSHQVTQMGQEVILRCVPISNHLYFYWYRQILGQKVEFLVSFYNNEISEKSEIFDDQFSVERPDGSNFTLKIRSTKLEDSAMYFCACRDRVETQYFGPGTRLLVL.

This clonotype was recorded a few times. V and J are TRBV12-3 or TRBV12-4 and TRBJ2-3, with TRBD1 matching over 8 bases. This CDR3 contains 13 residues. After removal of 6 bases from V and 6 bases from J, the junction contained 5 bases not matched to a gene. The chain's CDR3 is CASSYAGGDTQYF. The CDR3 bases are TGTGCCAGCAGCTACGCAGGGGGCGATACGCAGTATTTT.

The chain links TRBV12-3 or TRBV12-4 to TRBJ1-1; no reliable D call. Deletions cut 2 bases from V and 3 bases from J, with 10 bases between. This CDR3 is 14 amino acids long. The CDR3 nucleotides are TGTGCCAGCAGTTTACGTAAACCGTACACTGAAGCTTTCTTT. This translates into CASSLRKPYTEAFF.

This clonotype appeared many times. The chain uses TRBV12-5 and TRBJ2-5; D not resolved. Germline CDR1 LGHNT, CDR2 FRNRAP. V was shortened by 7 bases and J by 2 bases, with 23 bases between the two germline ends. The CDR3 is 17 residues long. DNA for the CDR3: TGTGCTAGTGCCGCCCCCCGGGTTCTGGTAGGGCAAGAGACCCAGTACTTC. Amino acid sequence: CASAAPRVLVGQETQYF.

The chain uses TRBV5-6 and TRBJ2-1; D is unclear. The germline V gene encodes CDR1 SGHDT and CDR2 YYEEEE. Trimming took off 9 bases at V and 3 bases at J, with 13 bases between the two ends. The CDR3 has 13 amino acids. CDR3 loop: CAIGLALYNEQFF. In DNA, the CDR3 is TGTGCCATCGGCTTGGCTCTCTACAATGAGCAGTTCTTC.

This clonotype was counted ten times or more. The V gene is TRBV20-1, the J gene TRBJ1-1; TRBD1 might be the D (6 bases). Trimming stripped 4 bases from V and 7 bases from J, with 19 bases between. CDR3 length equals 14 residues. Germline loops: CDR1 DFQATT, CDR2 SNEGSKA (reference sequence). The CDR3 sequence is CSAIQRRGRDEAFF. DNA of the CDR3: TGCAGTGCTATTCAACGACGGGGGCGTGATGAAGCTTTCTTT.

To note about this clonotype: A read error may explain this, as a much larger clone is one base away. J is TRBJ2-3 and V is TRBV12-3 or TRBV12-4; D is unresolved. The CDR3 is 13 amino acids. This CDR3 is CASSFETADRQYF. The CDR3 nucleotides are TGTGCCAGCAGTTTTGAGACCGCAGATAGGCAGTATTTT.

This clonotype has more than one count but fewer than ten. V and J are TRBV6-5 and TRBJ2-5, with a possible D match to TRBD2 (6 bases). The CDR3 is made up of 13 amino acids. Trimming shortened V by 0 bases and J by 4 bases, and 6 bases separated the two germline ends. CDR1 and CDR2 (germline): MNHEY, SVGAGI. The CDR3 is CASSYSLAETQYF. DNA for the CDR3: TGTGCCAGCAGTTACTCACTAGCAGAGACCCAGTACTTC.

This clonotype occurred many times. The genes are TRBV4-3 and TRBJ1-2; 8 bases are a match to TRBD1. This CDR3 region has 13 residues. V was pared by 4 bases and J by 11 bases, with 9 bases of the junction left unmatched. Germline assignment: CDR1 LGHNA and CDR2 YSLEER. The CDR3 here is CASSPGGGVLYTF. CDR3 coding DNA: TGCGCCAGCAGCCCAGGGGGCGGTGTCTTGTACACCTTC.